This T cell receptor (beta chain) is drawn from a study of T-cell memory formation after mild COVID-19. MiXCR, run by TCRdb on the 5' RACE reads, gives a single entry per CDR3 protein. The sample has about 55,000 distinct CDR3 sequences; roughly 9.5% are singletons. Per the germline V gene, CDR1 is MNHNY and CDR2 is SVGAGI (reference sequence). The CDR3 spans 16 residues. The junction had 5 bases not matched to a gene; V was cut back by 2 bases and J by 2 bases. The table lists this clonotype with a few counts. This clonotype was obtained from a man aged 18 to 29 who had mild COVID-19 (a few samples of this study predate the infection). Cell type and time point are not known. The sequencing input was PBMCs or a T cell subset sorted from them (not recorded which). The chain has TRBV6-6 and TRBJ1-1, with TRBD1 matching over 10 bases. CDR3 region: CASSYRDRGPNTEAFF. CDR3 DNA sequence: TGTGCCAGCAGTTACCGTGACAGGGGGCCTAACACTGAAGCTTTCTTT.